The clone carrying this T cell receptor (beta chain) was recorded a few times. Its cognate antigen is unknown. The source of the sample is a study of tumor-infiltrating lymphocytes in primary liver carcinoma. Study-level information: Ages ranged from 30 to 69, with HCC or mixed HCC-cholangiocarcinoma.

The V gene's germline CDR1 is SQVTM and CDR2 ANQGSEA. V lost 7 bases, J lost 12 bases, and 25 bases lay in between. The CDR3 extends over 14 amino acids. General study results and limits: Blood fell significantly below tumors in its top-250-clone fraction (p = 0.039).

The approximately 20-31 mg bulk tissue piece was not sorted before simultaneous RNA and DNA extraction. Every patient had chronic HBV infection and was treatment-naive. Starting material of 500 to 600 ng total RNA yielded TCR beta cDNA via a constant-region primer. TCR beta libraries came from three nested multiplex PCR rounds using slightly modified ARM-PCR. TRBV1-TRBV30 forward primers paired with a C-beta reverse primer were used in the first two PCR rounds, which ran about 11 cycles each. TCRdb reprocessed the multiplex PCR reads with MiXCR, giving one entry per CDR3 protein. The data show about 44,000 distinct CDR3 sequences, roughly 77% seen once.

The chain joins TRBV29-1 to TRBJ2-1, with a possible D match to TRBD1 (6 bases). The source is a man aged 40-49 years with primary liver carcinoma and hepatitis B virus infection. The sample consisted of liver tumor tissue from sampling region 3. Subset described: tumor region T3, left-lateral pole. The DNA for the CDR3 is TGCAGCGGATTGCCGGGACAAGGGGTGGGTGTGCAGTTCTTC. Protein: CSGLPGQGVGVQFF.